Here is one T cell receptor (beta chain) with its context. Its specificity is not known. The PCR employed 60 Vbeta primers together with 13 Jbeta primers. The assay was immunoSEQ multiplex PCR, and TCRdb's table has in-frame clones only and misses some. Of about 130,000 clones detected, around 86% appear once; the ten largest clones hold about 8.1%. The ends lost 8 bases at V and 8 bases at J; junction bases unmatched: 8. This CDR3 spans 14 amino acids. Per the germline V gene, CDR1 is MNHNS and CDR2 is SASEGT. The sample is drawn from a study of cytomegalovirus exposure and HLA in healthy donors. Study conclusions and caveats: It was approximately 150 TCR beta chains that were listed as cytomegalovirus-associated.

This receptor was identified in a woman aged 50 to 65 in good health and CMV-seropositive. The sample comprised PBMCs. This chain connects TRBV6-1 to TRBJ1-6; 8 positions agree with TRBD1. The CDR3 sequence: CASSRQGNYSPLHF. CDR3 bases: TGTGCCAGCTCCAGACAGGGGAATTATTCACCCCTCCACTTT.